The following is a T cell receptor (beta chain) sequence with its context. These data come from a study of shared T cell receptors in the human thymus. Method: immunoSEQ multiplex PCR; TCRdb's copy keeps in-frame clones and lacks some. The sample contains some 760,000 clones, approximately 85% of which appear only once. The V gene lost 1 base and the J gene lost 2 bases, with 18 bases spanning the gap. This CDR3 comprises 18 residues. Germline V gene sequence: CDR1 SEHNR, CDR2 FQNEAQ (reference sequence). These same records also appear under a second study, on human thymus T cells. That source reports: Thymic repertoires of unrelated individuals were reported in related research to overlap highly.

This chain joins TRBV7-9 and TRBJ1-5; TRBD1 might be the D (6 bases). This sequence originates from a girl under two years old with a congenital heart defect. Sequencing was carried out using thymocytes. The CDR3 DNA reads as TGTGCCAGCAGCTTAGAGGGGGTAGGGGGGGCCCGCAATCAGCCCCAGCATTTT. Translating it yields CASSLEGVGGARNQPQHF.